This T cell receptor (beta chain) was found in a study of cytomegalovirus exposure and HLA in healthy donors. Overall study findings and caveats: Segments of the TCR beta V type were, in most cases, productive about 87% or about 30% of the time in an earlier analysis. It was shown in a later analysis that HLA-associated TCR beta chains were more clonally expanded than other, equally common chains. Presence/absence analysis assumed near-uniform sequencing depth across donors.

V lost 1 base and J lost 1, with 7 bases in between. The CDR3 runs 14 residues. Germline V CDR1 and CDR2: KGHSH, LQKENI. Primers included in the PCR were 60 Vbeta and 13 Jbeta primers. Authors' methods: A follow-up analysis tallied 73 million or so unique TCR beta chains, some 9.9 million shared. Using immunoSEQ multiplex PCR, the repertoire was profiled, and TCRdb retains in-frame clones only, with some absent. That table supplies the V and J calls and clone size; D and trimming were determined from the DNA. This sample has about 120,000 clones, with around 86% found just once. This clone was seen just once. What it binds is not known.

The sequence derives from a man aged 25-40 years in good health and CMV-seronegative. The chain uses TRBV18 and TRBJ1-2; D perhaps matches TRBD1 (6 bases). Material for sequencing was PBMCs. The CDR3: CASSPLDSNYGYTF. In DNA form, the CDR3 reads TGTGCCAGCTCACCACTGGACAGTAACTATGGCTACACCTTC.